This T cell receptor beta chain was sequenced during a study of control samples from healthy donors and cancer patients (dated by TCRdb to the early 2020s). Regarding this clone: Its target antigen remains unknown. Per-base qualities were not stored, and no clone one base away is much larger.

The library was prepared using the immunoSEQ multiplex PCR assay. Drawn from immuneACCESS, this table holds only the in-frame rearrangements with V and J called that TCRdb kept. Clones are partly lost; checked studies trace under half to an unresolved V gene and leave the rest unexplained. The sample profile shows 110,000 to 150,000 clones; roughly 94% of them were found once. The ten most abundant clones make up more than 13% of the sample. At the junction V is shortened by 4 bases and J by 7 bases; bases outside the gene matches: 9. The germline V gene supplies CDR1 SGHTS and CDR2 YDEGEE. Counted from cysteine to phenylalanine, this CDR3 has 16 amino acids. Only the CDR3 portion is preserved as DNA: 48 bases, with reading frame beginning at the first base.

Rearrangement joined TRBV5-8 to TRBJ2-2; the junction holds 11 bases that match TRBD1. The source of this sequence is a man in his fifties or sixties with colorectal cancer. Sequencing was carried out using PBMCs. The CDR3 amino acid sequence is: CASSRLGQGVVGELFF. The DNA sequence is given as TGTGCCAGCAGCCGACTGGGACAGGGGGTGGTCGGGGAGCTGTTTTTT.